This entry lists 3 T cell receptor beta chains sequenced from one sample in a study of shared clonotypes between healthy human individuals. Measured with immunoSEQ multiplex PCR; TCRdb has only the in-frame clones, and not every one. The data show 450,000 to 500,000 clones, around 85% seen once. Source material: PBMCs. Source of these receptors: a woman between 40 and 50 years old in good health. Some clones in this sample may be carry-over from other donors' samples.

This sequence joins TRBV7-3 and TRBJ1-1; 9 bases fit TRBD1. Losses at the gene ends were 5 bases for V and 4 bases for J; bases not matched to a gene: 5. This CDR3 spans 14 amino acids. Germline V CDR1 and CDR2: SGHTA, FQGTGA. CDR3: CASSIQGAGTEAFF. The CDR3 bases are TGTGCCAGCAGCATACAGGGGGCGGGCACTGAAGCTTTCTTT.

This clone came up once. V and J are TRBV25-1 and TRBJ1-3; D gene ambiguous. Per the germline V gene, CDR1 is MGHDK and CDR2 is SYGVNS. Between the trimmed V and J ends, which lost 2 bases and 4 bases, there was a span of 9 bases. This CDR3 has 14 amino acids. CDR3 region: CASSERGDGNTIYF. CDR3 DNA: TGTGCCAGCAGTGAAAGAGGAGACGGAAACACCATATATTTT. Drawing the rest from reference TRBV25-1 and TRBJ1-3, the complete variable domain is EADIYQTPRYLVIGTGKKITLECSQTMGHDKMYWYQQDPGMELHLIHYSYGVNSTEKGDLSSESTVSRIRTEHFPLTLESARPSHTSQYLCASSERGDGNTIYFGEGSWLTVV.

The CDR3 bases are TGTGCCAGCAGCTTGCCGGGACTAGCGGGAGCTGGCACAGATACGCAGTATTTT. Protein sequence: CASSLPGLAGAGTDTQYF. The J gene is TRBJ2-3, the V gene TRBV5-4, with TRBD2 matching 14 bases. The CDR3 runs 18 residues. Per the germline V gene, CDR1 is SGHNT and CDR2 is YYREEE (reference sequence). The junction had 5 bases not matched to a gene; V was cut back by 1 base and J by 1 base. The variable domain in full, completed from reference TRBV5-4 and TRBJ2-3, reads ETGVTQSPTHLIKTRGQQVTLRCSSQSGHNTVSWYQQALGQGPQFIFQYYREEENGRGNFPPRFSGLQFPNYSSELNVNALELDDSALYLCASSLPGLAGAGTDTQYFGPGTRLTVL.